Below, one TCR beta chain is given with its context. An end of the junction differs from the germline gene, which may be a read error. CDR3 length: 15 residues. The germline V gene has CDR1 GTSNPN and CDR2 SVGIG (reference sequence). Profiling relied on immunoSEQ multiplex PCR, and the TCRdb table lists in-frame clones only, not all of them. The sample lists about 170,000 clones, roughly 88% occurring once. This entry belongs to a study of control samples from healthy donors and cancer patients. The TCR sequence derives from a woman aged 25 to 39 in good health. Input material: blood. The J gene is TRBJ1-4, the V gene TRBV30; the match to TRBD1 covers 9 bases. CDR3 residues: CAWSVGGQGNEKLFF. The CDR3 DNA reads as TGTGCCTGGAGTGTGGGAGGACAGGGGAATGAGAAACTGTTTTTT. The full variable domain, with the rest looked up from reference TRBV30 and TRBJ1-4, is SQTIHQWPATLVQPVGSPLSLECTVEGTSNPNLYWYRQAAGRGLQLLFYSVGIGQISSEVPQNLSASRPQDRQFILSSKKLLLSDSGFYLCAWSVGGQGNEKLFFGSGTQLSVL.